These T cell receptor beta chains were read from a single sample in a study of Ad26.COV2.S vaccination and SARS-CoV-2 variants. TCRdb's copy holds only in-frame clones and misses some; the assay was immunoSEQ multiplex PCR. The repertoire includes 240,000 or so clones, roughly 90% of them detected once, and 9.5% to 12% sits in the top ten. The starting material was peripheral blood, obtained in a trial of Ad26.COV2.S vaccine versus placebo. These receptors were collected from a person between 18 and 65 years old who received the Ad26.COV2.S COVID-19 vaccine or a placebo. CDR3s include the opening cysteine and the closing phenylalanine or tryptophan. The order of the fields is clone size, D gene, J gene, V gene, CDR3 DNA, CDR3 protein. D genes are given only for firm matches. Rows give clone size only sometimes, using once, few, many, or a class for an expanded clone.

NA | TRBD2 | TRBJ2-1 | TRBV28 | TGTGCCAGCAGCTCCCGCGGCTCCAGCGGGAGGGCCGATGAGCAGTTCTTC | CASSSRGSSGRADEQFF
NA | TRBD1 | TRBJ1-1 | TRBV7-9 | TGTGCCAGCAGCTTGGGACAGGGAAACACTGAAGCTTTCTTT | CASSLGQGNTEAFF
NA | TRBD1 | TRBJ2-7 | TRBV30 | TGTGCCTGGAGCGGGAAGGACAGGGGATTCTACGAGCAGTACTTC | CAWSGKDRGFYEQYF
NA | NA | TRBJ2-3 | TRBV5-1 | TGCGCCAGCAGCTCTGGGAGTGCAGATACGCAGTATTTT | CASSSGSADTQYF
NA | TRBD1 | TRBJ2-1 | TRBV6-4 | TGTGCCAGCAGCTCGGGACAGGGGGGCTACAATGAGCAGTTCTTC | CASSSGQGGYNEQFF
NA | NA | TRBJ2-6 | TRBV4-2 | TGTGCCAGCAGCCAAGACACTAATAATGGGGCCAACGTCCTGACTTTC | CASSQDTNNGANVLTF
NA | NA | TRBJ2-4 | TRBV2 | TGTGCCAGCAGGGGGGTCCAGGAGGTAAACATTCAGTACTTC | CASRGVQEVNIQYF
NA | TRBD1 | TRBJ2-5 | TRBV6-5 | TGTGCCAGCAGACCCTACCAGGGGGAAGAGACCCAGTACTTC | CASRPYQGEETQYF
once | TRBD2 | TRBJ2-6 | TRBV11-2 | TGTGCCAGCAGCCGACGGGGGGGCCCTGGGGCCAACGTCCTGACTTTC | CASSRRGGPGANVLTF
NA | NA | TRBJ2-7 | TRBV27 | TGTGCCAGCAGGAAGGGGGGCCCAGGCGGGAAAGGTTACGAGCAGTACTTC | CASRKGGPGGKGYEQYF
NA | NA | TRBJ1-2 | TRBV5-6 | TGTGCCAGCAGCTCCGAGTATGGCTACACCTTC | CASSSEYGYTF
NA | TRBD1 | TRBJ2-5 | TRBV9 | TGTGCCAGCAGCGCCCTACAGGGGCGAAACCAAGAGACCCAGTACTTC | CASSALQGRNQETQYF
NA | NA | TRBJ1-5 | TRBV4-3 | TGCGCCAGCAGCCAAGGCCCGTCGGGGGCGGGCAATCAGCCCCAGCATTTT | CASSQGPSGAGNQPQHF
NA | NA | TRBJ1-1 | TRBV28 | TGTGCCAGCAGTTTAGGGACGAGAGCTTTCTTT | CASSLGTRAFF
NA | NA | TRBJ1-2 | TRBV5-4 | TGTGCCAGCAGCTTGGTGGCAGGGGCGAAAGCGGGGTATGGCTACACCTTC | CASSLVAGAKAGYGYTF
NA | NA | TRBJ2-7 | TRBV25-1 | TGTGCCAGCAGTGAGGCCCCCGGGAGCCGGGACGAGCAGTACTTC | CASSEAPGSRDEQYF
NA | NA | TRBJ2-2 | TRBV18 | TGTGCCAGCTCACCGCAGACAGACACCGGGGAGCTGTTTTTT | CASSPQTDTGELFF
NA | TRBD1 | TRBJ1-5 | TRBV3-1/TRBV3-2 | TGTGCCAGCAGCCCCGGGACAGGGAGCAATCAGCCCCAGCATTTT | CASSPGTGSNQPQHF
NA | TRBD1 | TRBJ1-2 | TRBV13 | TGTGCCAGCAGCGAAGACAGGGGGATCTATGGCTACACCTTC | CASSEDRGIYGYTF
NA | NA | TRBJ1-2 | TRBV28 | TGTGCCAGCAGTCCAGGGGATAACTATGGCTACACCTTC | CASSPGDNYGYTF
NA | TRBD2 | TRBJ2-1 | TRBV6-5 | TGTGCCAGCACCCCACTAGCGGCCTACAATGAGCAGTTCTTC | CASTPLAAYNEQFF
NA | NA | TRBJ2-7 | TRBV6-9 | TGTGCCAGCAGTTATTTCGGCAGGGATTCCTACGAGCAGTACTTC | CASSYFGRDSYEQYF
NA | NA | TRBJ1-3 | TRBV2 | TGTGCCAGCAGGAGCCGATTTATATCAAGGACCTCTGGAAACACCATATATTTT | CASRSRFISRTSGNTIYF
NA | TRBD1 | TRBJ2-7 | TRBV5-1 | TGCGCCAGCAGCCAAGGGACAGCGTCTTATTACGAGCAGTACTTC | CASSQGTASYYEQYF
NA | NA | TRBJ2-4 | TRBV19 | TGTGCCAGTAGATCGACAGGTTTAGCCAAAAACATTCAGTACTTC | CASRSTGLAKNIQYF
NA | TRBD1 | TRBJ1-1 | TRBV19 | TGTGCCAGTAGTATAGGCCTGGATTTGGGGACAGGGGATGAAGCTTTCTTT | CASSIGLDLGTGDEAFF
NA | TRBD2 | TRBJ2-1 | TRBV4-3 | TGCGCCAGCAGCCACGGGACTAGCGGGTCGTCGGAGCAGTTCTTC | CASSHGTSGSSEQFF
NA | TRBD2 | TRBJ2-1 | TRBV7-2 | TGTGCCAGCAGCCTCTACGGGGGGTACAATGAGCAGTTCTTC | CASSLYGGYNEQFF
NA | TRBD2 | TRBJ2-3 | TRBV7-3 | TGTGCCAGCAGTCGGACTAGCGGGGGGGCACGGGATACGCAGTATTTT | CASSRTSGGARDTQYF
NA | TRBD1 | TRBJ2-7 | TRBV6-5 | TGTGCCAGCAGTTTGGCCGAGACAGGGGTCTACGAGCAGTACTTC | CASSLAETGVYEQYF
NA | TRBD2 | TRBJ2-7 | TRBV28 | TGTGCCAGCAGTCCAGGGACTAGCGGGGGTTTGGCACCCTACGAGCAGTACTTC | CASSPGTSGGLAPYEQYF
few | NA | TRBJ1-3 | TRBV6-5 | TGTGCCAGCAGTTACGGGGGCTCTGGAAACACCATATATTTT | CASSYGGSGNTIYF
once | TRBD2 | TRBJ2-2 | TRBV5-1 | TGCGCCAGCAGCCCCGGGACTAGGGGACCCGGGGAGCTGTTTTTT | CASSPGTRGPGELFF
NA | TRBD2 | TRBJ2-5 | TRBV6-2/TRBV6-3 | TGTGCCAGCAGTTACGAGCTAGCGGGGTTGGAAGAGACCCAGTACTTC | CASSYELAGLEETQYF
NA | NA | TRBJ1-1 | TRBV7-9 | TGTGCCAGCAGCCCCGACAGGACAGCGAACACTGAAGCTTTCTTT | CASSPDRTANTEAFF
once | TRBD2 | TRBJ2-7 | TRBV7-3 | TGTGCCAGCAGCTTAAGCGGGGGGGCCTCTTACGAGCAGTACTTC | CASSLSGGASYEQYF
NA | TRBD2 | TRBJ2-7 | TRBV5-4 | TGTGCCAGCAGCGTCGGGGGGGCTTCCTACGAGCAGTACTTC | CASSVGGASYEQYF
NA | NA | TRBJ1-5 | TRBV7-2 | TGTGCCAGCAGCTTAAGGGCAGGAGAGGGTCAGCCCCAGCATTTT | CASSLRAGEGQPQHF
NA | NA | TRBJ2-3 | TRBV7-2 | TGTGCCAGCAGACCGGGTCCAGATACGCAGTATTTT | CASRPGPDTQYF
NA | NA | TRBJ1-2 | TRBV6-1 | TGTGCCAGCAGTGAGGGGGGCTTGGCCTATGGCTACACCTTC | CASSEGGLAYGYTF
NA | TRBD1 | TRBJ1-6 | TRBV19 | TGTGCCAGTAGTAGCCTACCGGGACAGAATTCACCCCTCCACTTT | CASSSLPGQNSPLHF
NA | NA | TRBJ1-1 | TRBV28 | TGTGCCAGCAGTCAAGAGGGAACCTACAGGTTTAAAGCTTTCTTT | CASSQEGTYRFKAFF
NA | NA | TRBJ2-3 | TRBV7-2 | TGTGCCAGCAGCTTAGGCCCCACAGATACGCAGTATTTT | CASSLGPTDTQYF
NA | NA | TRBJ1-4 | TRBV7-8 | TGTGCCAGCAGCCTTACCAGGAATGAAAAACTGTTTTTT | CASSLTRNEKLFF
NA | NA | TRBJ1-2 | TRBV11-3 | TGTGCCAGCAGCTTAGTACAGGGAAGATGGGATGATGGCTACACCTTC | CASSLVQGRWDDGYTF
NA | TRBD1 | TRBJ1-1 | TRBV10-3 | TGTGCCATCAGTGAGGGACAGGGATGGACTGAAGCTTTCTTT | CAISEGQGWTEAFF
NA | NA | TRBJ2-5 | TRBV6-5 | TGTGCCAGCAGTTACGGGGCACAAGAGACCCAGTACTTC | CASSYGAQETQYF
NA | TRBD1 | TRBJ1-1 | TRBV15 | TGTGCCACCAGCCCGACGGGACAGGAAGCTTTCTTT | CATSPTGQEAFF
NA | NA | TRBJ1-1 | TRBV27 | TGTGCCAGCAGAGGGGTAAGGGTATGGACTGAAGCTTTCTTT | CASRGVRVWTEAFF
NA | NA | TRBJ2-3 | TRBV7-2 | TGTGCCAGCAGCGTCTTCGGACGTAGCACAGATACGCAGTATTTT | CASSVFGRSTDTQYF
NA | TRBD1 | TRBJ1-2 | TRBV18 | TGTGCCAGCTCACCACCAGGACAGGGGGCGACTTCCTTCTATGGCTACACCTTC | CASSPPGQGATSFYGYTF
NA | NA | TRBJ1-3 | TRBV6-5 | TGTGCCAGCATCAGGGCCATCTCTGGAAACACCATATATTTT | CASIRAISGNTIYF
NA | TRBD1 | TRBJ1-5 | TRBV6-1 | TGTGCCAGCAGTGAAGGGGCAGGGGGCCGTCAGCCCCAGCATTTT | CASSEGAGGRQPQHF
NA | NA | TRBJ2-7 | TRBV11-1 | TGTGCCAGCAGCTCAGACCCGGGACAATCCTACGAGCAGTACTTC | CASSSDPGQSYEQYF
NA | NA | TRBJ1-1 | TRBV10-2 | TGCGCCAGCATGGAAGGGGCGGGCACTGAAGCTTTCTTT | CASMEGAGTEAFF